One and the same sample provided the 32 T cell receptor beta chains below, sequenced in a study of blood T cell repertoires in COVID-19 (dated by TCRdb to about 2020). Library generation was performed with the immunoSEQ multiplex PCR assay. This is the immuneACCESS table as TCRdb keeps it, with only in-frame sequences that have V and J called. A part of the clones is gone; compared with another copy, unresolved V genes explain less than half, and the rest is unexplained. This sample lists roughly 70,000 clones; around 92% were detected once. The ten largest clones take up around 12% of the sample. Sequenced material: peripheral blood. The source is a human donor with active COVID-19. The donor label of this sample is uncertain.

This clone was seen just once. This chain connects TRBV6-6 to TRBJ2-5, with D uncertain. CDR1 is MNHNY and CDR2 is SVGAGI in the germline V gene (reference sequence). The CDR3 covers 14 residues. Trimming left V 6 bases short and J 2 bases short, with 13 bases between. This CDR3 reads CASRPARGQETQYF. CDR3 DNA: TGTGCCAGCAGGCCCGCTAGAGGACAAGAGACCCAGTACTTC.

This chain joins TRBV5-5 and TRBJ2-7; D may correspond to TRBD1 or TRBD2 (6 bases each). CDR3 size: 14 residues. The germline V and J ends were trimmed by 4 bases and 2 bases, with 13 bases remaining between them. Germline loops: CDR1 SGHKS, CDR2 YYEKEE (reference sequence). The CDR3 nucleotides are TGTGCCAGCAGCGTGGGGGGCAAGACCTACGAGCAGTACTTC. The encoded protein is CASSVGGKTYEQYF.

The CDR3 here is CASSGGTGVNTGELFF. The CDR3 coding sequence is TGTGCCAGCAGCGGAGGGACAGGGGTGAACACCGGGGAGCTGTTTTTT. J is TRBJ2-2 and V is TRBV7-2, with 10 bases that match TRBD1. Germline CDR1 reads SGHTA; CDR2 reads FQGNSA. This CDR3 region has 16 residues. V dropped 5 bases and J dropped 1; count of bases not matched to a gene: 4.

J is TRBJ2-3 and V is TRBV18, with a weak D call TRBD2 (5 bases). V lost 3 bases and J lost 1, with 8 bases in between. CDR3 length: 14 residues. CDR1 and CDR2 (germline): KGHSH, LQKENI. The CDR3 sequence is CASSPEGRTDTQYF. CDR3 in DNA: TGTGCCAGCTCACCTGAGGGTCGCACAGATACGCAGTATTTT.

The chain combines TRBV24-1 with TRBJ1-2, with 10 positions matching TRBD1. The junction had 4 bases not matched to a gene; V was cut back by 6 bases and J by 4 bases. The length of the CDR3 is 14 residues. From germline, CDR1 is KGHDR and CDR2 SFDVKD. CDR3 region: CATSTGQGIYGYTF. The CDR3 DNA is TGTGCCACCAGTACGGGACAGGGGATCTATGGCTACACCTTC.

Here the CDR3 DNA reads TGTGCCAGCAGCCCACATGGCGGGACCACAACCTACGAGCAGTACTTC. It is translated as CASSPHGGTTTYEQYF. This chain links TRBV28 with TRBJ2-7, with a tentative D call TRBD2 (6 bases). Germline V gives CDR1 MDHEN, CDR2 SYDVKM. Trimming removed 6 bases from V and 2 bases from J, with 20 bases in between. The CDR3 has 16 residues.

The J gene is TRBJ1-1, the V gene TRBV30, with D unclear. Germline V gene sequence: CDR1 GTSNPN, CDR2 SVGIG (reference sequence). Trimming took 5 bases from V and 0 from J, leaving 7 bases between them. This CDR3 comprises 12 residues. CDR3 protein: CAWANLNTEAFF. CDR3 bases: TGTGCCTGGGCTAATTTGAACACTGAAGCTTTCTTT. The entire variable domain, with the rest obtained from reference TRBV30 and TRBJ1-1, is as follows: SQTIHQWPATLVQPVGSPLSLECTVEGTSNPNLYWYRQAAGRGLQLLFYSVGIGQISSEVPQNLSASRPQDRQFILSSKKLLLSDSGFYLCAWANLNTEAFFGQGTRLTVV.

The gene calls are TRBV5-4 and TRBJ1-2; TRBD1 is a possible D gene (6 bases). CDR1 and CDR2 from the germline V gene are SGHNT and YYREEE (reference sequence). Trimming shortened V by 5 bases and J by 1 base, and 12 bases separated the two germline ends. There are 14 residues in the CDR3. For the CDR3, the DNA is TGTGCCAGCAGGATTCAGGGGAATAACTATGGCTACACCTTC. This sequence encodes CASRIQGNNYGYTF.

The V and J genes are TRBV28 and TRBJ1-6; no reliable D call. The V end lost 4 bases, the J end lost 8 bases, and 12 bases lay between the germline ends. The germline CDR1 and CDR2 sequences are MDHEN and SYDVKM. The CDR3 spans 14 residues. The CDR3 sequence: CASSSYSVDSPLHF. CDR3 sequence (DNA): TGTGCCAGCAGTTCGTACAGTGTGGATTCACCCCTCCACTTT.

This clone was counted a few times. Its ends do not fully match the called genes, so a read error is possible. V usage is TRBV6-5 and J usage is TRBJ1-6; 9 bases line up with TRBD1. This CDR3 is 16 amino acids long. Germline CDR1 is MNHEY and CDR2 is SVGAGI. CDR3 in amino acids: CASSNSWTGDNSPLHF. The CDR3 bases are TGTGCCAGCAGTAACTCCTGGACAGGGGATAATTCACCCCTCCACTTT.

This clone was counted a single time. The chain has TRBV9 and TRBJ2-3; 8 bases are a match to TRBD2. The J segment lost 5 bases and the V segment lost 5 bases, leaving 4 bases of the junction unmatched. Germline CDR1 reads SGDLS; CDR2 reads YYNGEE. The CDR3 sequence is 13 residues long. As DNA, the CDR3 is TGTGCCAGCAGAGGAAGCGGGAGAGATACGCAGTATTTT. Its translation: CASRGSGRDTQYF. Full variable domain (missing parts from reference TRBV9 and TRBJ2-3): DSGVTQTPKHLITATGQRVTLRCSPRSGDLSVYWYQQSLDQGLQFLIQYYNGEERAKGNILERFSAQQFPDLHSELNLSSLELGDSALYFCASRGSGRDTQYFGPGTRLTVL.

The V and J genes are TRBV13 and TRBJ2-7; 8 bases fit TRBD1. The CDR3 totals 15 residues. J gave up 3 bases and V 1 base, and 5 bases lay outside the gene matches. Germline CDR1 and CDR2: PRHDT and FYEKMQ (reference sequence). The CDR3 region has the DNA TGTGCCAGCAGCTTAGACCCCGGACAGGGCTACGAGCAGTACTTC. Protein: CASSLDPGQGYEQYF.

Regarding this clone: Distinct nucleotide sequences in the sample also encode this CDR3. The chain couples TRBV11-2 to TRBJ2-7, with a weak D call TRBD2 (5 bases). Germline assignment: CDR1 SGHAT and CDR2 FQNNGV. Trimming removed 3 bases from V and 2 bases from J, with 8 bases in between. The CDR3 consists of 13 residues. CDR3 sequence (DNA): TGTGCCAGCAGCTTTTCCGGGACCTACGAGCAGTACTTC. Its protein is CASSFSGTYEQYF.

V is TRBV14 and J is TRBJ2-1; weak D call: TRBD1 (6 bases). Trimming left V 2 bases short and J 11 bases short, with 19 bases between. The CDR3 sequence is 15 residues long. Germline CDR1 and CDR2: SGHDN and FVKESK. CDR3 sequence reads: CASSQTRDNLRKQFF. The CDR3, as DNA: TGTGCCAGCAGCCAAACCCGGGACAATCTGAGGAAGCAGTTCTTC.

The rearrangement links TRBV2 to TRBJ2-1; D is undetermined. Trimming took 8 bases from V and 1 from J, leaving 9 bases between them. Germline assignment: CDR1 SNHLY and CDR2 FYNNEI. The CDR3 has 13 residues. CDR3 nucleotide sequence: TGTGCCAGCGGGCTTACATCCTACAATGAGCAGTTCTTC. This translates into CASGLTSYNEQFF. Complete variable domain (other parts from reference TRBV2 and TRBJ2-1): EPEVTQTPSHQVTQMGQEVILRCVPISNHLYFYWYRQILGQKVEFLVSFYNNEISEKSEIFDDQFSVERPDGSNFTLKIRSTKLEDSAMYFCASGLTSYNEQFFGPGTRLTVL.

The rearrangement uses TRBV14 and TRBJ1-3; D remains ambiguous. The CDR3 loop spans 14 amino acids. Germline CDR1 reads SGHDN; CDR2 reads FVKESK. V gave up 2 bases and J gave up 3 bases, with 8 bases separating them. CDR3 protein: CASSQNRGGNTIYF. CDR3 in DNA: TGTGCCAGCAGCCAAAACCGCGGTGGAAACACCATATATTTT.

The V call is TRBV6-5, the J call TRBJ1-2, with TRBD1 matching over 10 bases. This CDR3 has 15 residues. Germline V CDR1 and CDR2: MNHEY, SVGAGI. The trim removed 2 bases at V and 2 bases at J, leaving 2 bases unmatched. CDR3: CASSYTGQGNYGYTF. CDR3 in DNA: TGTGCCAGCAGTTACACGGGACAGGGGAACTATGGCTACACCTTC.

This chain links TRBV3-1 (or the pseudogene TRBV3-2) with TRBJ1-2; D is unclear. Trimming removed 0 bases from V and 8 bases from J, with 13 bases in between. CDR1 LGHDT and CDR2 YNNKEL come from the germline V gene (reference sequence). The CDR3 has 14 residues. CDR3 sequence: CASSQDLGWQGYTF. The DNA for the CDR3 is TGTGCCAGCAGCCAAGATCTTGGCTGGCAGGGCTACACCTTC.

The chain uses TRBV7-2 and TRBJ1-3; 10 bases match TRBD1. Trimming removed 3 bases from V and 9 bases from J; junction bases left unmatched: 5. Per the germline V gene, CDR1 is SGHTA and CDR2 is FQGNSA. This CDR3 contains 14 residues. The CDR3 region has the DNA TGTGCCAGCAGCTTCCGGGACAGGGGAGGCACCATATATTTT. It is translated as CASSFRDRGGTIYF.

J is TRBJ2-1 and V is TRBV5-4; possibly TRBD2 for D (6 bases). This CDR3 contains 15 residues. V was trimmed by 5 bases and J by 2 bases, leaving 14 bases between them. Germline CDR1 is SGHNT and CDR2 is YYREEE (reference sequence). CDR3 loop: CASSLPGLTYNEQFF. The CDR3 nucleotides read TGTGCCAGCAGTCTTCCGGGACTCACCTACAATGAGCAGTTCTTC.

The chain recombines TRBV7-7 with TRBJ2-5; 7 nucleotides match TRBD2. Germline CDR1 and CDR2: SSHAT and FNYEAQ (reference sequence). The CDR3 has 13 amino acids. Losses at the gene ends were 5 bases for V and 3 bases for J; bases not matched to a gene: 3. The CDR3 protein is CASSLGLEETQYF. The CDR3 DNA reads TGTGCCAGCAGCCTTGGACTAGAAGAGACCCAGTACTTC.

The chain employs TRBV4-3 and TRBJ2-7; 9 bases match TRBD1. CDR1 and CDR2 (germline): LGHNA, YSLEER. The CDR3 runs to 15 residues. V lost 1 base and J lost 2; bases outside the gene matches: 3. The CDR3 region has the DNA TGCGCCAGCAGCCAAGTCACAGGGGGCGCCTACGAGCAGTACTTC. It specifies CASSQVTGGAYEQYF.

The chain is built from TRBV5-1 and TRBJ1-5; TRBD1 agrees at 8 bases. The trim removed 4 bases at V and 2 bases at J, leaving 5 bases unmatched. The CDR3 contains 15 residues. Germline lookup yields CDR1 SGHRS and CDR2 YFSETQ. CDR3 in amino acids: CASSMTGEGNQPQHF. CDR3 nucleotides: TGCGCCAGCAGCATGACAGGGGAGGGCAATCAGCCCCAGCATTTT.

The chain uses TRBV7-2 and TRBJ2-1, with TRBD2 matching 7 bases. The CDR3 runs 13 residues. Germline lookup yields CDR1 SGHTA and CDR2 FQGNSA. The ends lost 4 bases at V and 6 bases at J; junction bases unmatched: 3. The CDR3 here is CASSSSGGNEQFF. CDR3 coding DNA: TGTGCCAGCAGCTCCTCGGGAGGCAATGAGCAGTTCTTC.

V usage is TRBV5-1 and J usage is TRBJ2-2, with 10 bases that match TRBD2. CDR1 is SGHRS, CDR2 YFSETQ, per germline. This CDR3 contains 17 residues. After removal of 7 bases from V and 0 bases from J, the junction contained 9 bases not matched to a gene. In DNA, the CDR3 is TGCGCCAGCGGCTCTGTAGCGGGAGGCACGAACACCGGGGAGCTGTTTTTT. Its protein product is CASGSVAGGTNTGELFF.

The V gene is TRBV7-9, the J gene TRBJ2-7; weak D call: TRBD1 (5 bases). This CDR3 is built from 14 residues. In germline, CDR1 is SEHNR, CDR2 FQNEAQ (reference sequence). V was clipped by 5 bases and J by 0 bases, with 11 bases between them. CDR3 region: CASSPRQGSYEQYF. CDR3 DNA sequence: TGTGCCAGCAGCCCGCGGCAGGGCTCCTACGAGCAGTACTTC.

The V call is TRBV6-5, the J call TRBJ1-2, with TRBD1 matching 11 bases. Unmatched junction bases numbered 6, after V lost 6 bases and J lost 3 bases. From germline, CDR1 is MNHEY and CDR2 SVGAGI. The CDR3 is 15 residues long. This CDR3 reads CASSRPGQGDYGYTF. CDR3 nucleotides: TGTGCCAGCAGCCGACCGGGACAGGGGGACTATGGCTACACCTTC.

The chain has TRBV5-1 and TRBJ2-7, with TRBD1 matching over 10 bases. CDR1 and CDR2 (germline): SGHRS, YFSETQ. V lost 6 bases to trimming and J lost 3 bases; unmatched junction nucleotides: 6. The CDR3 is made up of 14 amino acids. The CDR3 reads CASTSGTGVYEQYF. In DNA, the CDR3 is TGCGCCAGCACTTCCGGGACAGGGGTCTACGAGCAGTACTTC.

This sequence joins TRBV6-5 and TRBJ1-2, with 9 bases matching TRBD1. The CDR3 covers 14 residues. Trimming removed 7 bases from V and 4 bases from J; junction bases left unmatched: 7. Germline V gives CDR1 MNHEY, CDR2 SVGAGI. The CDR3 loop reads CASTGQGIGYGYTF. The CDR3 DNA is TGTGCCAGCACCGGACAGGGGATCGGCTATGGCTACACCTTC.

The rearrangement uses TRBV4-3 and TRBJ2-3; tentative D call: TRBD2 (6 bases). Germline V gene lookup returns CDR1 LGHNA and CDR2 YSLEER. Trimming shortened V by 5 bases and J by 3 bases, and 12 bases separated the two germline ends. The CDR3 length is 14 residues. The CDR3 protein is CASSVRAGTDTQYF. The CDR3 DNA is TGCGCCAGCAGCGTCCGAGCGGGTACAGATACGCAGTATTTT.

The chain is built from TRBV18 and TRBJ1-4; D perhaps matches TRBD1 (5 bases). Trimming removed 4 bases from V and 8 bases from J, with 14 bases in between. The CDR3 is made up of 14 amino acids. Germline V gene data show CDR1 as KGHSH and CDR2 as LQKENI. The CDR3 sequence: CASSQDRGGEKLFF. The CDR3, as DNA: TGTGCCAGCTCACAAGACAGAGGTGGCGAAAAACTGTTTTTT. The variable domain in full, with the rest retrieved from reference TRBV18 and TRBJ1-4, is NAGVMQNPRHLVRRRGQEARLRCSPMKGHSHVYWYRQLPEEGLKFMVYLQKENIIDESGMPKERFSAEFPKEGPSILRIQQVVRGDSAAYFCASSQDRGGEKLFFGSGTQLSVL.

This clone showed up just a few times. The V call is TRBV21-1, the J call TRBJ1-2. TRBV21-1 is marked as a pseudogene. The CDR3 extends over 15 amino acids. CDR3 sequence reads: CASSKPGGPFYGYTF. CDR3 sequence (DNA): TGTGCCAGCAGCAAACCAGGAGGGCCTTTCTATGGCTACACCTTC.